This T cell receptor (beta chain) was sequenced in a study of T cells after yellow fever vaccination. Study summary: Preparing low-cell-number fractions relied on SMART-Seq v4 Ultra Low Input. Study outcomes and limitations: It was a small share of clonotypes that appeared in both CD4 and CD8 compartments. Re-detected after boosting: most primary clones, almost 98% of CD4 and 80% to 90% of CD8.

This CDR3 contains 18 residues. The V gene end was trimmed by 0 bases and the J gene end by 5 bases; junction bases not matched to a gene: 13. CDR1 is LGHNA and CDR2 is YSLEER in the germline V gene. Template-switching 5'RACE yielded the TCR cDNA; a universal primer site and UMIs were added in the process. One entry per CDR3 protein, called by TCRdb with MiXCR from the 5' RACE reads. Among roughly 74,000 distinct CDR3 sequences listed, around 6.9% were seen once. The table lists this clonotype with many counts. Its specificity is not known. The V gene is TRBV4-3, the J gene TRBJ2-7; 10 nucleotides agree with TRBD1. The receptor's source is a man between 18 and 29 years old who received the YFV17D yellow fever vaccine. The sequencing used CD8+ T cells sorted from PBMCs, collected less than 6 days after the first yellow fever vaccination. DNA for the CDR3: TGCGCCAGCAGCCAAGAGACCCGAGACAGGGGGCAATTGGACGAGCAGTACTTC. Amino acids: CASSQETRDRGQLDEQYF.